The rows below give T cell receptor beta chains drawn from one sample of a study of B cell selection in AIRE deficiency. The repertoire was sequenced with immunoSEQ multiplex PCR; TCRdb's copy has only in-frame clones and lacks some. Of about 21,000 clones in the sample, around 93% were seen once. Material for sequencing was Tregs sorted from PBMCs. Every receptor here comes from a human donor with AIRE deficiency. Both conserved end residues are part of each CDR3. Each record gives: V gene, J gene, D gene, CDR3 DNA, CDR3 protein. A D gene is named only where the DNA matches it firmly.

v_call: TRBV19; j_call: TRBJ2-3; d_call: -; cdr3_nt: TGTGCCAGTAGTATAAGGACTCTCCAATCAGATACGCAGTATTTT; cdr3_aa: CASSIRTLQSDTQYF
v_call: TRBV11-1; j_call: TRBJ2-1; d_call: -; cdr3_nt: TGTGCCAGCAGCCCAGGACGGGGTATCTACAATGAGCAGTTCTTC; cdr3_aa: CASSPGRGIYNEQFF
v_call: TRBV7-9; j_call: TRBJ1-2; d_call: -; cdr3_nt: TGTGCCAGCAGCTTAGTCTCGGGGCGGTATGGCTACACCTTC; cdr3_aa: CASSLVSGRYGYTF
v_call: TRBV5-1; j_call: TRBJ2-5; d_call: -; cdr3_nt: TGCGCCAGCAGTGTGTGGGATTTCCAGGGCGGGGCAGAGACCCAGTACTTC; cdr3_aa: CASSVWDFQGGAETQYF
v_call: TRBV28; j_call: TRBJ2-3; d_call: TRBD1; cdr3_nt: TGTGCCAGCAGTTGGGACAGGGTTTCAGATACGCAGTATTTT; cdr3_aa: CASSWDRVSDTQYF
v_call: TRBV7-3; j_call: TRBJ2-3; d_call: -; cdr3_nt: TGTGCCAGCAGCAGGGCTAGCACAGATACGCAGTATTTT; cdr3_aa: CASSRASTDTQYF
v_call: TRBV30; j_call: TRBJ1-5; d_call: -; cdr3_nt: TGTGCCTGGAGTGCCCGTTATCAGCCCCAGCATTTT; cdr3_aa: CAWSARYQPQHF
v_call: TRBV5-1; j_call: TRBJ1-5; d_call: -; cdr3_nt: TGCGCCAGCAGCTTGGGTTCGGCAGGGAATCAGCCCCAGCATTTT; cdr3_aa: CASSLGSAGNQPQHF
v_call: TRBV5-5; j_call: TRBJ1-1; d_call: -; cdr3_nt: TGTGCCAGCAGCTTACAACGCACCAGTGAATACACTGAAGCTTTCTTT; cdr3_aa: CASSLQRTSEYTEAFF
v_call: TRBV7-2; j_call: TRBJ1-1; d_call: -; cdr3_nt: TGTGCCAGCAGCTTATCGGCGAGGGGGACTGAAGCTTTCTTT; cdr3_aa: CASSLSARGTEAFF
v_call: TRBV10-2; j_call: TRBJ2-3; d_call: TRBD2; cdr3_nt: TGCGCCAGCAGTCAAGCGGGAGGGCTCGCAGATACGCAGTATTTT; cdr3_aa: CASSQAGGLADTQYF